The following is a T cell receptor (beta chain) sequence with its context. Its antigen specificity is not known. Base-call qualities are not available, and no considerably larger clone is one nucleotide away. The data stem from a study of shared T cell receptors in the human thymus (dated by TCRdb to the early 2020s). The study in broad terms: The study examined how the human thymus generates shared, self-reactive T-cell receptor alpha chains.

The library was obtained by the immunoSEQ multiplex PCR assay. Here the immuneACCESS table is served through TCRdb, limited to in-frame sequences with V and J called. Missing clones are a known gap in these copies; in checked studies unresolved V genes cover under half, and the rest lacks a known reason. The sample table lists 720,000 or so clones, 80% to 90% of them with a count of one. The ten top clones hold more than 0.01% of the sample. These data were also filed under a second study, of human thymus T cells. The second source states: Immunologically healthy infants undergoing open corrective cardiac surgery for congenital heart defects in Finland were used as donors. Thymus tissue was obtained as surgical resects removed during corrective cardiac surgery. V and J gene segment usage appeared biased in both thymic and peripheral blood repertoires. The related research reported highly overlapping thymic TCR repertoires among unrelated individuals. The study described the TCR alpha and beta repertoires in roughly 8 infant thymus samples and a few matching peripheral blood samples. Donor ages ranged from roughly 7 to 244 days, and the cohort comprised six male and two female infants. Thymocytes were released mechanically from tissue and stored at -70 °C as pellets of about 9.5-32 million cells. A QIAsymphony instrument was used to extract genomic DNA from frozen cell pellets. TCRB and TCRAD loci were amplified from a standardized quantity of quality-controlled genomic DNA using the immunoSEQ multiplex PCR assay. The amplicons covered the V(D)J region and were long enough to include the CDR3 and to identify the V and J genes. The commercial immunoSEQ service was used to sequence amplicons on an Illumina platform. Primer bias and sequencing errors were corrected as previously described, and TCRAD and TCRB were defined on the basis of the IMGT database. Repertoires were analysed with immunoSEQ Analyzer 3.0 and VDJTools, covering basic statistics, V/J segment usage, diversity estimates, rarefaction and pairwise overlap. Diversity was estimated with Chao1, ChaoE, Efron-Thisted, Shannon and inverse Simpson indices, and also on datasets down-sampled to the smallest sample. For repertoire overlap, CDR3 nucleotide sequence, V gene and J gene had to match strictly, and clustering was done by Jaccard-based multidimensional scaling. Thymus samples yielded on average around 810,000 unique TCRB clonotypes, compared with 80,000 to 85,000 from blood samples.

Input material: thymocytes. The sequence derives from a girl less than two years old with a congenital heart defect. Donor details come from another sample of the same person, matched by shared clones.

The CDR3 loop reads CASSQCTGTSYEQYF. The DNA reads TGCGCCAGCAGCCAATGTACAGGGACGTCCTACGAGCAGTACTTC. The sequence links TRBV4-1 to TRBJ2-7, and the D gene may be TRBD1, 6 bases matching. Between the V and J ends, shortened by 2 bases and 1 base respectively, the junction contains 12 bases. From its cysteine to its phenylalanine, the CDR3 spans 15 amino acids. The read is trimmed to its CDR3 DNA, 45 bases read in frame from base 1. The germline V gene gives CDR1 as MGHRA and CDR2 as YSYEKL.